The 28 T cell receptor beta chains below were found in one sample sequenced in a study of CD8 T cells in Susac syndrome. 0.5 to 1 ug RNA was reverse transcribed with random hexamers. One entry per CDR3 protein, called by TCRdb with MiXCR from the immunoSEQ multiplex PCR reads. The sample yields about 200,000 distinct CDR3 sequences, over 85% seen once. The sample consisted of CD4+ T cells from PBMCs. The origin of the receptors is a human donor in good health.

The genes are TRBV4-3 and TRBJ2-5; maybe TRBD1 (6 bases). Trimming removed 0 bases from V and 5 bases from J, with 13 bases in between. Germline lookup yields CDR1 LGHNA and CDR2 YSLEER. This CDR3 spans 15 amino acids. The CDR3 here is CASSQDWGRAETQYF. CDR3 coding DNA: TGCGCCAGCAGCCAAGATTGGGGGCGGGCGGAGACCCAGTACTTC.

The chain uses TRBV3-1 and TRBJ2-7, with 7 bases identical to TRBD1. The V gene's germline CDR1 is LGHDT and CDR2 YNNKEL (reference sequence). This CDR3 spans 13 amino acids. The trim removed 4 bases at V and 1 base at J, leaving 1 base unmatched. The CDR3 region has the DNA TGTGCCAGCAGCCTGGGACAGTCCTACGAGCAGTACGTC. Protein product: CASSLGQSYEQYV.

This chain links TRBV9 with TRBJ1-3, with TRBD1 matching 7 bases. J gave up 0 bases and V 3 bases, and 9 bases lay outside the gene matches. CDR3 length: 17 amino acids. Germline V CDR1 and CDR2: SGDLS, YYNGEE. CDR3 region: CASSDGTAGSSGNTIYF. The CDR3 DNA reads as TGTGCCAGCAGCGACGGGACAGCAGGGAGCTCTGGAAACACCATATATTTT.

In DNA form, the CDR3 reads TGTGCCAGCAGACCCAACACAGATACGCAGTATTTT. Translated, it gives CASRPNTDTQYF. The rearrangement links TRBV12-3 or TRBV12-4 to TRBJ2-3; D ambiguous. CDR3 length: 12 residues. Trimming removed 6 bases from V and 2 bases from J, with 6 bases in between.

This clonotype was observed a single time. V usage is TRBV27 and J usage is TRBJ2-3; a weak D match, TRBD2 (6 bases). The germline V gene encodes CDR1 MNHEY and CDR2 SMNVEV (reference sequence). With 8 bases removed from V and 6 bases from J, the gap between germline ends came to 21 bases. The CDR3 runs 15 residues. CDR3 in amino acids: CASCFSPGLVDTQYF. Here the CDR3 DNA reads TGTGCCAGCTGCTTTTCACCGGGACTTGTGGATACGCAGTATTTT.

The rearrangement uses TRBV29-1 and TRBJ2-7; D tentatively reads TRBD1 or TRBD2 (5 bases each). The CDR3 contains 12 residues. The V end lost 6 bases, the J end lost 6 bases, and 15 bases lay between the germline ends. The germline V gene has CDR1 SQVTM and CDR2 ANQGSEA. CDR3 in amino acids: CSVGTGTGEQYF. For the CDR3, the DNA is TGCAGCGTAGGTACCGGGACCGGCGAGCAGTACTTC.

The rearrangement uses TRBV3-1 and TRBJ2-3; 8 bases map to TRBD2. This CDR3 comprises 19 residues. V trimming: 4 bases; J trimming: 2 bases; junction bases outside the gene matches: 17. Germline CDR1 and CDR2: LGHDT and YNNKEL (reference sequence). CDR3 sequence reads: CASSLTTQRGGPSTDTQYF. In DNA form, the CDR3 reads TGTGCCAGCAGCCTGACCACCCAACGGGGGGGCCCGTCCACAGATACGCAGTATTTT.

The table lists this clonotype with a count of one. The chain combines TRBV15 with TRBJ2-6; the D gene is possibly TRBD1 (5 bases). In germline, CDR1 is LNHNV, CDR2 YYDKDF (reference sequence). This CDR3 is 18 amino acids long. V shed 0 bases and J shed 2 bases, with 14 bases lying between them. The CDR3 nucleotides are TGTGCCACCAGCAGAGATTTGGCCAGGGCTACTGGGGCCAACGTCCTGACTTTC. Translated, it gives CATSRDLARATGANVLTF.

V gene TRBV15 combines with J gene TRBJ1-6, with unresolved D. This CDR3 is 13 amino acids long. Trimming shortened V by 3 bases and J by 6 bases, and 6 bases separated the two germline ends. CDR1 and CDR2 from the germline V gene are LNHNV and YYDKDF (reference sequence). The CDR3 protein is CATSREPNSPLHF. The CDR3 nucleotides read TGTGCCACCAGCAGGGAACCTAATTCACCCCTCCACTTT.

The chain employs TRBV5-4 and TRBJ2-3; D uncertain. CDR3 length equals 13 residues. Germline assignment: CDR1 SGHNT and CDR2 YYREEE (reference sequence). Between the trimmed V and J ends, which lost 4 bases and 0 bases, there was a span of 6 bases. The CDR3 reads CASSADSTDTQYF. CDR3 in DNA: TGTGCCAGCAGCGCGGACAGCACAGATACGCAGTATTTT.

The CDR3 loop is CASADFHYGYTF. In DNA, the CDR3 is TGTGCCAGCGCGGACTTCCACTATGGCTACACCTTC. The V call is TRBV3-1, the J call TRBJ1-2; D gene ambiguous. CDR3 length equals 12 residues. The V gene's germline CDR1 is LGHDT and CDR2 YNNKEL (reference sequence). Trimming removed 8 bases from V and 3 bases from J, with 10 bases in between. The full variable domain, its missing parts supplied by reference TRBV3-1 and TRBJ1-2, is DTAVSQTPKYLVTQMGNDKSIKCEQNLGHDTMYWYKQDSKKFLKIMFSYNNKELIINETVPNRFSPKSPDKAHLNLHINSLELGDSAVYFCASADFHYGYTFGSGTRLTVV.

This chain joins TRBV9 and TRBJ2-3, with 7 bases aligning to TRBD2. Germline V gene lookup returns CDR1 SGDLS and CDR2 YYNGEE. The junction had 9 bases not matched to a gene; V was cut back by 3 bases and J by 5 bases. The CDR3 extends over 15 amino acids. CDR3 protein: CASSASGISVDTQYF. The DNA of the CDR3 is TGTGCCAGCAGCGCGAGCGGGATCAGCGTAGATACGCAGTATTTT. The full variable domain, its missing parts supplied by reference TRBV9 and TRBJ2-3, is DSGVTQTPKHLITATGQRVTLRCSPRSGDLSVYWYQQSLDQGLQFLIQYYNGEERAKGNILERFSAQQFPDLHSELNLSSLELGDSALYFCASSASGISVDTQYFGPGTRLTVL.

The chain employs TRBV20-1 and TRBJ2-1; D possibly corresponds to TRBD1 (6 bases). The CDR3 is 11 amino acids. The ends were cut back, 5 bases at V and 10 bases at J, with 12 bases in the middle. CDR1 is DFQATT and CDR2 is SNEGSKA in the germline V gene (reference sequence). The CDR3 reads CSAHSTGEQFF. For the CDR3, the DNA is TGCAGTGCTCATTCCACAGGGGAGCAGTTCTTC.

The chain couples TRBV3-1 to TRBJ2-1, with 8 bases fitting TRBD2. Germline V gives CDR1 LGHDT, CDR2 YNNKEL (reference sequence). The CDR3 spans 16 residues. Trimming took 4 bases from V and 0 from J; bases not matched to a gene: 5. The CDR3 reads CASSPPGGVSYNEQFF. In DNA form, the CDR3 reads TGTGCCAGCAGCCCGCCCGGGGGGGTCTCCTACAATGAGCAGTTCTTC.

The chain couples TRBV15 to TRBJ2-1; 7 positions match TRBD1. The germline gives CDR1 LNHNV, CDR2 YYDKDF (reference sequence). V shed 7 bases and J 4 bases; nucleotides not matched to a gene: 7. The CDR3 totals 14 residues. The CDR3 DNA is TGTGCCACCACCCCCGGGACAGTGTACAATGAGCAGTTCTTC. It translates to CATTPGTVYNEQFF.

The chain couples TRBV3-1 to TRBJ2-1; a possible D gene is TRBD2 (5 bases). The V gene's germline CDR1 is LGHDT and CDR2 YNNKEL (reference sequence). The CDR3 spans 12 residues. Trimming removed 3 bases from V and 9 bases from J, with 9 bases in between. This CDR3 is CASSHEGGEQFF. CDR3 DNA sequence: TGTGCCAGCAGCCACGAGGGCGGTGAGCAGTTCTTC.

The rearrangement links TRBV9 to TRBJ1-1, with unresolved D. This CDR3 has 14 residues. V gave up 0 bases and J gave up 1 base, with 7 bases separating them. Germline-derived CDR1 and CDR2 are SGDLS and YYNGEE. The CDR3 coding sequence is TGTGCCAGCAGCGTAGATGCGGGGAACACTGAAGCTTTCTTT. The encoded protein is CASSVDAGNTEAFF. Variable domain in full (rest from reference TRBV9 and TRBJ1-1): DSGVTQTPKHLITATGQRVTLRCSPRSGDLSVYWYQQSLDQGLQFLIQYYNGEERAKGNILERFSAQQFPDLHSELNLSSLELGDSALYFCASSVDAGNTEAFFGQGTRLTVV.

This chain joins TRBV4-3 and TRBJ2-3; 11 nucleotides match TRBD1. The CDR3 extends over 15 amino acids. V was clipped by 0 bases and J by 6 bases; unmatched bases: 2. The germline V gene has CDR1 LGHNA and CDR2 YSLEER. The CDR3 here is CASSQDRTGGDTQYF. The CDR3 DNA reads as TGCGCCAGCAGCCAAGATCGGACAGGGGGCGATACGCAGTATTTT.

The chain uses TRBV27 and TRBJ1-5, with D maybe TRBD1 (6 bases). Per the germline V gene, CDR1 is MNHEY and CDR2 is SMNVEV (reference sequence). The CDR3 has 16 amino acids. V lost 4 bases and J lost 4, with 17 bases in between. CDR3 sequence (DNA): TGTGCCAGCAGTTCGGCGGGCAGGGGAATTAATCAGCCCCAGCATTTT. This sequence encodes CASSSAGRGINQPQHF.

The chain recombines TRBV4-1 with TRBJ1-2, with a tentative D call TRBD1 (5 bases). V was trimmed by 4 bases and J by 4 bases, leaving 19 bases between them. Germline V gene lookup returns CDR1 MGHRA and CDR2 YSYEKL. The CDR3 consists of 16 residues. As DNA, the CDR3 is TGCGCCAGCAGCCGGCAAGGGGCGGGACGGGCCTATGGCTACACCTTC. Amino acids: CASSRQGAGRAYGYTF.

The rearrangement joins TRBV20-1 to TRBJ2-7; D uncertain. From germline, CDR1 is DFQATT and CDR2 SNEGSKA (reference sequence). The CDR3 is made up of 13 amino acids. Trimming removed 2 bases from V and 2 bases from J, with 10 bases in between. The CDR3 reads CSARTITAYEQYV. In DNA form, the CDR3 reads TGCAGTGCTAGAACCATTACTGCCTACGAGCAGTACGTC.

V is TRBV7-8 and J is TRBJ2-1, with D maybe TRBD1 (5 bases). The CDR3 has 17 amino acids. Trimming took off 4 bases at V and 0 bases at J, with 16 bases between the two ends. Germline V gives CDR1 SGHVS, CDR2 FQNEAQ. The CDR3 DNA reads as TGTGCCAGCAGCTCGATCAGGGCCGCGAGCTCCTACAATGAGCAGTTCTTC. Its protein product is CASSSIRAASSYNEQFF.

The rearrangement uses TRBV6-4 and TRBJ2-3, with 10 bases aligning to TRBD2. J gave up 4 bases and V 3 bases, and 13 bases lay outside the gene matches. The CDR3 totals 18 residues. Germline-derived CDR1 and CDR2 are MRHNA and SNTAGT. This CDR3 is CASSETTILAGSPDTQYF. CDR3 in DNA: TGTGCCAGCAGTGAGACCACCATACTAGCGGGGTCCCCAGATACGCAGTATTTT.

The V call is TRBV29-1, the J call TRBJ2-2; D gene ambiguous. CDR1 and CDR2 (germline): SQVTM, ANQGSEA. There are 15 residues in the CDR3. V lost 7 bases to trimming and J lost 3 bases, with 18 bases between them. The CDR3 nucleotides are TGCAGCGCCAAAAGCGCCCAGGCACACACCGGGGAGCTGTTTTTT. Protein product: CSAKSAQAHTGELFF.

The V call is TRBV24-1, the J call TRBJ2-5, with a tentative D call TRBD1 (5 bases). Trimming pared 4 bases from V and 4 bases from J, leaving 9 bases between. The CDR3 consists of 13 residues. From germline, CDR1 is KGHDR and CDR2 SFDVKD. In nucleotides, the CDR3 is TGTGCCACCAGTGACCCGGACATAGAGACCCAGTACTTC. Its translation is CATSDPDIETQYF.

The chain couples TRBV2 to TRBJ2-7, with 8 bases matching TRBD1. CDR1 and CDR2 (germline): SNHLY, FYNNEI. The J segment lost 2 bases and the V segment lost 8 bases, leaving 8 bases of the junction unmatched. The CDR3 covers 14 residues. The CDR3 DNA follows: TGTGCCAGCCTAGGACAGGGTACTACCTACGAGCAGTACGTC. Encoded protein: CASLGQGTTYEQYV.

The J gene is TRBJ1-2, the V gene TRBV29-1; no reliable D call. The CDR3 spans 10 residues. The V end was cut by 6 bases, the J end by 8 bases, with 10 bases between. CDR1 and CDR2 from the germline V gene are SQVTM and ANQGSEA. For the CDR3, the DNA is TGCAGCGTCGGACGGGAAGGCTACACCTTC. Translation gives CSVGREGYTF.

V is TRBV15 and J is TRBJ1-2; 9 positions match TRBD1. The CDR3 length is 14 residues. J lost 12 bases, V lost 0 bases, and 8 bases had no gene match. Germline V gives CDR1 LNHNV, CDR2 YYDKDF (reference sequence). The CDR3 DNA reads TGTGCCACCAGCAGAGAAAGGGGACAGGGTTATAACACCTTC. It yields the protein CATSRERGQGYNTF.